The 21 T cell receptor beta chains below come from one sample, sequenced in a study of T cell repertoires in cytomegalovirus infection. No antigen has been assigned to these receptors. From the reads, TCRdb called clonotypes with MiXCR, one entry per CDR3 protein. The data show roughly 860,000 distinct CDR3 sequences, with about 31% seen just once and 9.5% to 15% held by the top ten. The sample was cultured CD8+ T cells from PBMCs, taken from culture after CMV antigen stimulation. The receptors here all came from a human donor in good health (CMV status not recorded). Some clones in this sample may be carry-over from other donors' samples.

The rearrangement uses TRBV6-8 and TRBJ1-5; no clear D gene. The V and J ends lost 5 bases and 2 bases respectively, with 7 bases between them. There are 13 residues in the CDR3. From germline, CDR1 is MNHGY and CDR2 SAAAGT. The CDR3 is CASSRLGNQPQHF. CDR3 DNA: TGTGCCAGCAGTCGGCTGGGCAATCAGCCCCAGCATTTT.

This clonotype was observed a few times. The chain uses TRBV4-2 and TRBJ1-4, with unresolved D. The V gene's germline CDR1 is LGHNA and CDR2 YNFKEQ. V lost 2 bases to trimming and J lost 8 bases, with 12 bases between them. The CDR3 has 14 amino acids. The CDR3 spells CASSQTRNDEKLFF. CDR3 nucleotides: TGTGCCAGCAGCCAAACACGGAACGACGAAAAACTGTTTTTT.

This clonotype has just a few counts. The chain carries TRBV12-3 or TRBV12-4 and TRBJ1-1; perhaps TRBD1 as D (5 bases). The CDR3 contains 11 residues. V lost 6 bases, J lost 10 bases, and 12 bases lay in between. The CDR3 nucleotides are TGTGCCAGCAGCCCCGGGGGTGTAGCTTTCTTT. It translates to CASSPGGVAFF.

The CDR3 here is CASRFNRAQDIGELFF. The CDR3 nucleotides read TGTGCCAGTAGATTTAACAGGGCTCAGGACATCGGGGAGCTGTTTTTT. The chain joins TRBV7-2 to TRBJ2-2; D possibly corresponds to TRBD1 (6 bases). There are 16 residues in the CDR3. Per the germline V gene, CDR1 is SGHTA and CDR2 is FQGNSA. Trimming left V 9 bases short and J 7 bases short, with 24 bases between.

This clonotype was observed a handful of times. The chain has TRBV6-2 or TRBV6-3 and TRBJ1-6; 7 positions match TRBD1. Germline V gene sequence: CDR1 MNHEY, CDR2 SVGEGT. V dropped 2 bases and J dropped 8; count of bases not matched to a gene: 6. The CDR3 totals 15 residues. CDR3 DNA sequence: TGTGCCAGCAGTTACCGAACAGGGGAGGATTCACCCCTCCACTTT. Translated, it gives CASSYRTGEDSPLHF.

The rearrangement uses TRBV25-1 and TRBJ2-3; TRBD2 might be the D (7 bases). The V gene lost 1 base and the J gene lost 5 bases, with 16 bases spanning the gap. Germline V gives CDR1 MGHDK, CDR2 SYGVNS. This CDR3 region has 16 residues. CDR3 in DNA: TGTGCCAGCAGTGAATGGGGGGCGGGGGCGGGAGATACGCAGTATTTT. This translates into CASSEWGAGAGDTQYF. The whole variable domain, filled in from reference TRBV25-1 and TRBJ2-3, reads EADIYQTPRYLVIGTGKKITLECSQTMGHDKMYWYQQDPGMELHLIHYSYGVNSTEKGDLSSESTVSRIRTEHFPLTLESARPSHTSQYLCASSEWGAGAGDTQYFGPGTRLTVL.

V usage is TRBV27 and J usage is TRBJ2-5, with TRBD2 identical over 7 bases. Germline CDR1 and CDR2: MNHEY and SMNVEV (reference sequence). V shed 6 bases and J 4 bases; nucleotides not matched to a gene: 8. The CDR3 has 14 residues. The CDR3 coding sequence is TGTGCCAGCAGCTTTGGTAGGGAGGGAGAGACCCAGTACTTC. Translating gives CASSFGREGETQYF.

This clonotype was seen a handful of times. In DNA, the CDR3 is TGTGCCATAGGGACAATGAACACTGAAGCTTTCTTT. Translation: CAIGTMNTEAFF. This sequence joins TRBV7-9 and TRBJ1-1, with D perhaps TRBD1 (6 bases). Germline loops: CDR1 SEHNR, CDR2 FQNEAQ (reference sequence). V lost 10 bases and J lost 0, with 9 bases in between. This CDR3 has 12 amino acids.

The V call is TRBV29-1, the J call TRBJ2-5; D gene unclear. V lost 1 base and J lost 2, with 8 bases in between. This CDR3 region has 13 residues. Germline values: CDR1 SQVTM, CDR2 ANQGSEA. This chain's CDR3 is CSVEATIQETQYF. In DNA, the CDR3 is TGCAGCGTTGAAGCAACCATACAAGAGACCCAGTACTTC.

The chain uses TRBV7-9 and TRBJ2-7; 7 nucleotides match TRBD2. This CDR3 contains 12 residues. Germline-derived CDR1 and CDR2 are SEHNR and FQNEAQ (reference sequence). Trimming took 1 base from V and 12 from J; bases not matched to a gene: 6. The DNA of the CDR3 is TGTGCCAGCAGCTTAGGGGAGGGGCCCACGTACGTC. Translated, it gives CASSLGEGPTYV.

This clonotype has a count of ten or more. This CDR3 reads CASSPSPLTVSGNTIYF. CDR3 nucleotide sequence: TGTGCCAGCAGCCCGTCCCCATTGACAGTCTCTGGAAACACCATATATTTT. The chain recombines TRBV12-3 or TRBV12-4 with TRBJ1-3; maybe TRBD1 (5 bases). This CDR3 has 17 residues. The V end was cut by 6 bases, the J end by 0 bases, with 18 bases between.

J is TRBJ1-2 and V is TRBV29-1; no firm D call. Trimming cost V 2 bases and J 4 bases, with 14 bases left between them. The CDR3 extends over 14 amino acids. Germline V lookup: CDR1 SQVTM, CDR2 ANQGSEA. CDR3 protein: CSVEQNSLLYGYTF. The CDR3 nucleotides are TGCAGCGTTGAACAAAACAGCCTACTCTATGGCTACACCTTC.

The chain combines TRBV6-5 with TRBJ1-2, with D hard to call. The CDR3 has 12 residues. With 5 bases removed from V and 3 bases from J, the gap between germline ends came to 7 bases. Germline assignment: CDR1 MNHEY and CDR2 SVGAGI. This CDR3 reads CASSMGYYGYTF. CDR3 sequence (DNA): TGTGCCAGCAGTATGGGTTACTATGGCTACACCTTC.

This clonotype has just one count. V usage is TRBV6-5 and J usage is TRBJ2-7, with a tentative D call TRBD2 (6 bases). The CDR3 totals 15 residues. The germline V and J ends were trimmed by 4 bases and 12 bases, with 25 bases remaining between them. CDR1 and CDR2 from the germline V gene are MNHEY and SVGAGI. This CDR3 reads CASSFALSNPGDWYF. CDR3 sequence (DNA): TGTGCCAGCAGTTTCGCCCTCTCCAACCCGGGAGATTGGTACTTC.

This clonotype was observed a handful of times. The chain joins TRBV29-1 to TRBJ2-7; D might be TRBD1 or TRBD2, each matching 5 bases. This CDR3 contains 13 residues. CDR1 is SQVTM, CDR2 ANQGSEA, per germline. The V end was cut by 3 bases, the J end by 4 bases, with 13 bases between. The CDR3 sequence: CSVEGDVEYEQYF. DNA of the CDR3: TGCAGCGTTGAGGGGGACGTGGAGTACGAGCAGTACTTC.

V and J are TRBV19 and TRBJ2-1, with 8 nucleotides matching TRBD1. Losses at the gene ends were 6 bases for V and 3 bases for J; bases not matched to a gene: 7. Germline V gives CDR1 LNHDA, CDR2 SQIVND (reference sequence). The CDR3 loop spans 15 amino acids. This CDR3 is CASRVPGQVYNEQFF. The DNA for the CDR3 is TGTGCCAGTAGAGTACCGGGACAGGTCTACAATGAGCAGTTCTTC.

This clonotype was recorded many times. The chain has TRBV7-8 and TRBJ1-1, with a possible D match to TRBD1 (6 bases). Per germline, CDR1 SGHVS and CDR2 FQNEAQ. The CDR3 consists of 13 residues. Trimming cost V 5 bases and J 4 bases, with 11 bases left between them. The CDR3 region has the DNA TGTGCCAGCAGCCATCGGACAGCCACTGAAGCTTTCTTT. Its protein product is CASSHRTATEAFF.

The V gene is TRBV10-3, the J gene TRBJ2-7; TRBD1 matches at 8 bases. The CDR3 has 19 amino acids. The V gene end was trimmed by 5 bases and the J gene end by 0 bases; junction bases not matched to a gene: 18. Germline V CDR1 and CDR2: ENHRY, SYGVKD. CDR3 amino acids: CAISSLLPGQGFSSYEQYF. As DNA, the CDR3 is TGTGCCATCAGTTCATTACTACCCGGACAGGGTTTCAGCTCCTACGAGCAGTACTTC.

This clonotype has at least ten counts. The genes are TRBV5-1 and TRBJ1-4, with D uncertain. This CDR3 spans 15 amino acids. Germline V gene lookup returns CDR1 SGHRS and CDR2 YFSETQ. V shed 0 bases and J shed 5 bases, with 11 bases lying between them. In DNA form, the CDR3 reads TGCGCCAGCAGCTTGGCAACCGCGATGAATGAAAAACTGTTTTTT. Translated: CASSLATAMNEKLFF.

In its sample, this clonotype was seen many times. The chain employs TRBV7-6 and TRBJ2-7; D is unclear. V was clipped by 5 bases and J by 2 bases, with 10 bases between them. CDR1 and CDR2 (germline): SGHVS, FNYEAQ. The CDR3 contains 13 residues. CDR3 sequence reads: CASSRTVAYEQYF. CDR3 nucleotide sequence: TGTGCCAGCAGCCGTACAGTCGCCTACGAGCAGTACTTC.

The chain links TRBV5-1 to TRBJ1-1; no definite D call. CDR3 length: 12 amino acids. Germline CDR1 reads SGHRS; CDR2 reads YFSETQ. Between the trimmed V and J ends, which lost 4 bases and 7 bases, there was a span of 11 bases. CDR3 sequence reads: CASSKGANEAFF. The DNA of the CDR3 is TGCGCCAGCAGCAAGGGCGCAAATGAAGCTTTCTTT.